The source of this T cell receptor (beta chain) is a study of blood T cell repertoires in COVID-19. Study as a whole: PBMCs, B-cell-depleted T cells, or T cells were the source of the cDNA or gDNA that made up the material.

Authors' data handling: Counts of nucleated cells, estimated from reference gene primer amplification, were obtained. Clones were sequenced by immunoSEQ multiplex PCR, and TCRdb holds only the in-frame ones, with some missing. The V and J calls and clone size come from that table; D and trimming were worked out from the DNA. The table lists roughly 410,000 clones, about 91% of them singletons. The V and J ends lost 2 bases and 4 bases, in that order; junction bases with no gene match: 7. Germline CDR1 reads SEHNR; CDR2 reads FQNEAQ (reference sequence). The CDR3 contains 15 residues. Those enrolled in Seattle joined during active infection and were followed longitudinally afterward.

The specimen was peripheral blood. The TCR comes from a woman in her thirties or forties with COVID-19, enrolled during active disease. V usage is TRBV7-9 and J usage is TRBJ1-2, with TRBD1 matching 7 bases. The CDR3 reads CASSLNLGDSYGYTF. The CDR3 DNA reads as TGTGCCAGCAGCTTAAATCTCGGGGACAGCTATGGCTACACCTTC. The full variable domain, completed using reference TRBV7-9 and TRBJ1-2, is DTGVSQNPRHKITKRGQNVTFRCDPISEHNRLYWYRQTLGQGPEFLTYFQNEAQLEKSRLLSDRFSAERPKGSFSTLEIQRTEQGDSAMYLCASSLNLGDSYGYTFGSGTRLTVV.